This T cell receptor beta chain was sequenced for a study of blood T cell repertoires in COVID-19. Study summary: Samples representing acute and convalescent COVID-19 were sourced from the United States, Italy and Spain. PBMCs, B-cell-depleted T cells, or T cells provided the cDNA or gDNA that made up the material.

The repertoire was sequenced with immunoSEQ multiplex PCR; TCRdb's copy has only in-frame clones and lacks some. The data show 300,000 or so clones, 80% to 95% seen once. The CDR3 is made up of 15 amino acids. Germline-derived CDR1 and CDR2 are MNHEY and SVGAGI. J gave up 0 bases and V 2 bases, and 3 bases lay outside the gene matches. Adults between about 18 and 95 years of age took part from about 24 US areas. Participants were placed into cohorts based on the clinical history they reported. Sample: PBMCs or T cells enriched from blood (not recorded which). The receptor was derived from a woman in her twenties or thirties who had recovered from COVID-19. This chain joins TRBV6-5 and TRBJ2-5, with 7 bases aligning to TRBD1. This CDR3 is CASSYPGQNQETQYF. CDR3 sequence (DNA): TGTGCCAGCAGTTACCCGGGACAGAACCAAGAGACCCAGTACTTC.